These T cell receptor beta chains were read from a single sample in a study of blood T cell repertoires in COVID-19. Using immunoSEQ multiplex PCR, the repertoire was profiled, and TCRdb retains in-frame clones only, with some absent. The sample shows about 110,000 clones, over 70% of them seen only once. The specimen was peripheral blood. The receptor source for this set is a woman aged 70-85 years with acute or convalescent COVID-19. Each CDR3 is given with its conserved first and last residue. A D gene is named only where the DNA matches it firmly. The size of a clone is reported for some rows only, either as once, few or many, or as a class for expanded clones.

TGTGCCACCAGCCTCCGGGACAGTCGCACAGATACGCAGTATTTT CATSLRDSRTDTQYF TRBV15 . TRBD1 TRBJ2-3
TGTGCCAGCAGCCGCGGACACTCCTACGAGCAGTACTTC CASSRGHSYEQYF TRBV3-1/TRBV3-2 . . TRBJ2-7
TGCGCCAGCAGCCCTTCCGAGACAGTCGCCACCTACGAGCAGTACTTC CASSPSETVATYEQYF TRBV5-1 . . TRBJ2-7
TGTGCCAGTAGTACCGACAGGGGGCTCCTTCAGCCCCAGCATTTT CASSTDRGLLQPQHF TRBV19 . TRBD1 TRBJ1-5
TGTGCCAGCAGTTCCAACCGACAGGGGACAGCTTTCTTT CASSSNRQGTAFF TRBV27 . TRBD1 TRBJ1-1
TGCGCCAGCAGCCTCGGGACAGGGGTAATGGAGACCCAGTACTTC CASSLGTGVMETQYF TRBV4-1 . TRBD1 TRBJ2-5
TGTGCCAGCAGCAAAGTGGAGGTTTGCTCCTACAATGAGCAGTTCTTC CASSKVEVCSYNEQFF TRBV21-1 . . TRBJ2-1
TGTGCCAGCAGCAGGGACCGACTCAATGAGCAGTTCTTC CASSRDRLNEQFF TRBV7-9 . . TRBJ2-1
TGTGCCAGCAGCTTCTTTAACGGGGAGCTGTTTTTT CASSFFNGELFF TRBV5-4 . . TRBJ2-2
TGTGCCAGCAGCCGATCGTTACTAGCGGGAGTCACTAGCACAGATACGCAGTATTTT CASSRSLLAGVTSTDTQYF TRBV5-8 . TRBD2 TRBJ2-3
TGCGCCAGCAGCTTGGAGAGCGGGGTGACAGGTGAGCAGTTCTTC CASSLESGVTGEQFF TRBV5-1 . . TRBJ2-1
TGTGCCAGCAGCGTAGCTGCGGCAGGGGGCTACTATGGCTACACCTTC CASSVAAAGGYYGYTF TRBV9 . TRBD1 TRBJ1-2
TGTGCCAGCTCCCGGGGACAGCCACTCTATGGCTACACCTTC CASSRGQPLYGYTF TRBV6-6 . TRBD1 TRBJ1-2
TGTGCCAGCAGCCAAGGTCCAGGGGGCTACAATGAGCAGTTCTTC CASSQGPGGYNEQFF TRBV3-1/TRBV3-2 . TRBD1 TRBJ2-1
TGTGCCAGCAGCGGAGGGGCGTTCACCGGGGAGCTGTTTTTT CASSGGAFTGELFF TRBV6-5 . . TRBJ2-2
TGCGCCAGCAGCTTGGGGGCAGGGGGCCGGGAGACCCAGTACTTC CASSLGAGGRETQYF TRBV5-1 . TRBD1 TRBJ2-5
TGTGCCAGCAGTGAAGTTCGGGTCGCCCCCGCGAAATTC CASSEVRVAPAKF TRBV6-1 . . TRBJ2-7
TGTGCCAGCAGTTTAGGTCCAGGGGGAACCTACGAGCAGTACTTC CASSLGPGGTYEQYF TRBV28 . TRBD1 TRBJ2-7
TGTGCCAGTAGTAACCCCCATAGGGACAGCCAAGAGACCCAGTACTTC CASSNPHRDSQETQYF TRBV19 . TRBD1 TRBJ2-5
TGTGCCAGCAGCACTACAGGGCTCGCTGGGGCCAACGTCCTGACTTTC CASSTTGLAGANVLTF TRBV7-2 . . TRBJ2-6
TGTGCCTGGAGTGACAGTTCCCCCGGGGAGCTGTTTTTT CAWSDSSPGELFF TRBV30 few . TRBJ2-2
TGTGCCAGCAGTGAAAGCAGGGGGGCCGGGGAGCTGTTTTTT CASSESRGAGELFF TRBV6-1 . . TRBJ2-2
TGCGCCAGCAGTGAGTGGACAGTCCCTGGAAACACCATATATTTT CASSEWTVPGNTIYF TRBV10-2 once . TRBJ1-3
TGTGCCATCAGCCGTGGGCTAGCGGGGGGAGATACGCAGTATTTT CAISRGLAGGDTQYF TRBV10-3 . TRBD2 TRBJ2-3
TGTGCCACCAGTGGGCGGGATAACACCGGGGAGCTGTTTTTT CATSGRDNTGELFF TRBV24-1 . . TRBJ2-2
TGTGCCAGCAGCAGACAGGGACCTAACTATGGCTACACCTTC CASSRQGPNYGYTF TRBV25-1 . TRBD1 TRBJ1-2
TGCGCCAGCAGCTTGCTGGGGGGGGAGGTGGTGGCCTACGAGCAGTACTTC CASSLLGGEVVAYEQYF TRBV5-1 . TRBD2 TRBJ2-7
TGTGCCAGCAGCCAGGGACTAGACACAGATACGCAGTATTTT CASSQGLDTDTQYF TRBV4-2 . TRBD2 TRBJ2-3
TGTGCCAGCAGCCTTCCTGACCGGGCCGGGGAGCTGTTTTTT CASSLPDRAGELFF TRBV3-1/TRBV3-2 once . TRBJ2-2
TGCAGTGCTAGTAACAGGGGTGAGACCCAGTACTTC CSASNRGETQYF TRBV20-1 once TRBD1 TRBJ2-5
TGTGCCAGCAGCTTAGAGGCGGCGAACACTGAAGCTTTCTTT CASSLEAANTEAFF TRBV7-2 . . TRBJ1-1
TGTGCCAGCAACCTTTGGGCGGGAGCAACGAATGAGCAGTTCTTC CASNLWAGATNEQFF TRBV7-2 . TRBD2 TRBJ2-1
TGTGCCAGCAGCCAAACAGCGAACACTGAAGCTTTCTTT CASSQTANTEAFF TRBV3-1/TRBV3-2 . . TRBJ1-1
TGTGCCAGCAGGTTTAGGGGCGGGAGAGGGACAGATACGCAGTATTTT CASRFRGGRGTDTQYF TRBV27 . TRBD2 TRBJ2-3
TGTGCCAGCAGCTACAGGGGGCCCTTCACAGATACGCAGTATTTT CASSYRGPFTDTQYF TRBV7-9 . TRBD1 TRBJ2-3
TGCGCCAGCAGCTTAGCTGGAGATCAAGAGACCCAGTACTTC CASSLAGDQETQYF TRBV5-1 once . TRBJ2-5
TGTGCCAGCAGCCCTCTGGGGGGGAGCTCCTACAATGAGCAGTTCTTC CASSPLGGSSYNEQFF TRBV3-1/TRBV3-2 . TRBD2 TRBJ2-1
TGTGCCTGGAGTCCCTCTAGCTACGAGCAGTACTTC CAWSPSSYEQYF TRBV30 . . TRBJ2-7
TGCGCCAGCAGCCGACAGGGTGGGAGTGGCGGAGAAGCTTTCTTT CASSRQGGSGGEAFF TRBV5-1 . TRBD1 TRBJ1-1
TGTGCCAGTAGTATAGAGGGGACAGGGGAGTTACAGCCCCAGCATTTT CASSIEGTGELQPQHF TRBV19 . TRBD1 TRBJ1-5
TGTGCCAGCAGTCGCGGGGTAGCCAAAAACATTCAGTACTTC CASSRGVAKNIQYF TRBV6-5 . . TRBJ2-4
TGTGCCAGCAGCTCTTCTCGGGGCGGGAGGGCCGGCTACGAGCAGTACTTC CASSSSRGGRAGYEQYF TRBV2 . TRBD2 TRBJ2-7
TGTGCCAGCAGCTTGGGGGGCGAGGAGTTTTTT CASSLGGEEFF TRBV5-8 . . TRBJ1-4
TGTGCCAGCAGCCAGCCTGACAGTGTAAGAGATGGCTACACCTTC CASSQPDSVRDGYTF TRBV4-2 . . TRBJ1-2
TGTGCCAGCGGAAAGGGGATCGAGCAGTACTTC CASGKGIEQYF TRBV7-6 . . TRBJ2-7
TGCGCCAGCAGCCTAGGGACTAGCGGCGCCTACAATGAGCAGTTCTTC CASSLGTSGAYNEQFF TRBV5-1 . TRBD2 TRBJ2-1
TGCGCCAGCAGCTTGGGCGGGCCACGAGAGACCCAGTACTTC CASSLGGPRETQYF TRBV5-1 . . TRBJ2-5
TGTGCCAGCTCACCATGGGACAGGGGGGATTTAGCCAAAAACATTCAGTACTTC CASSPWDRGDLAKNIQYF TRBV18 . TRBD1 TRBJ2-4
TGTGCCAGCCGCGCCGGGACAGGGGACACAGATACGCAGTATTTT CASRAGTGDTDTQYF TRBV27 few TRBD1 TRBJ2-3
TGTGCCAGCAGCGTAGATCCTATTGGAGGGTTGAACACTGAAGCTTTCTTT CASSVDPIGGLNTEAFF TRBV9 . . TRBJ1-1
TGCAGTGCTAGGGCCAACACTGAAGCTTTCTTT CSARANTEAFF TRBV20-1 once . TRBJ1-1
TGTGCCAGCAGTCCCGACAGGAATCAGCCCCAGCATTTT CASSPDRNQPQHF TRBV6-4 . . TRBJ1-5